This T cell receptor (beta chain) was sequenced during a study of T cells in Graves' hyperthyroidism and ophthalmopathy. Study-level findings and limits: Blood also showed most of the thyroid clonotypes that were expanded above 0.001.

The sample holds a few counts of this clonotype. Its antigen is as yet unknown. Blood was sampled at initial diagnosis of hyperthyroidism, prior to onset of any ophthalmopathy symptoms. Source material for PBMCs was more than 9.5 ml fresh peripheral blood. The investigators amplified TCR beta CDR3 regions from RNA transcripts. Primed by the HTBI set, a first-round RT-PCR was run on the TCR CDR3. In TCRdb, the multiplex PCR reads were re-called with MiXCR into one record per CDR3 protein. The sample holds around 380,000 distinct CDR3 sequences, approximately 13% seen once. Sequencing was carried out using blood. The TCR comes from a man aged 25-40 years with Graves' hyperthyroidism that later progressed to Graves' ophthalmopathy.

CDR3 bases: TGCAGTGCTAGACTAGCGGGGGGCCATAATTACGAGCAGTACTTC. It codes for CSARLAGGHNYEQYF. The chain links TRBV20-1 to TRBJ2-7; TRBD2 agrees at 11 bases. Germline assignment: CDR1 DFQATT and CDR2 SNEGSKA (reference sequence). CDR3 size: 15 residues. V trimming: 2 bases; J trimming: 4 bases; junction bases outside the gene matches: 7.